This passage covers 19 T cell receptor beta chains from one sample sequenced in a study of shared clonotypes between healthy human individuals. The table came from immunoSEQ multiplex PCR; TCRdb's copy has only in-frame clones and leaves some out. This sample carries hundreds of thousands of clones, 80% to 95% of them seen once, and the ten largest clones take under 30%. CD45RO-negative CD8 cells positively selected for CCR7 made up the naive population, which excluded terminally differentiated effector memory CD45RA+ cells. Sample: naive CD8+ T cells sorted from blood. These receptors all come from a man between 25 and 39 years old in good health.

The V and J genes are TRBV5-5 and TRBJ2-7, with D possibly TRBD2 on 6 matching bases. The CDR3 covers 15 residues. Between the trimmed V and J ends, which lost 4 bases and 7 bases, there was a span of 21 bases. The V gene's germline CDR1 is SGHKS and CDR2 YYEKEE (reference sequence). The CDR3 sequence is CASSGTSLGGWEQYF. CDR3 in DNA: TGTGCCAGCAGCGGGACTTCGCTCGGAGGCTGGGAGCAGTACTTC.

The V gene is TRBV7-3, the J gene TRBJ2-1, with a possible D match to TRBD2 (5 bases). The germline V and J ends were trimmed by 2 bases and 8 bases, with 10 bases remaining between them. CDR1 is SGHTA, CDR2 FQGTGA, per germline. This CDR3 spans 13 amino acids. The CDR3 DNA sequence: TGTGCCAGCAGCTTAGAGGGAGCTCATGAGCAGTTCTTC. It yields the protein CASSLEGAHEQFF.

The chain has TRBV10-2 and TRBJ2-2, with D uncertain. Germline CDR1 WSHSY, CDR2 SAAADI. V lost 6 bases, J lost 7 bases, and 3 bases lay in between. The CDR3 is made up of 10 amino acids. The CDR3 protein is CASRGGELFF. The CDR3, as DNA: TGCGCCAGCAGGGGCGGGGAGCTGTTTTTT.

The chain recombines TRBV2 with TRBJ2-1; the match to TRBD1 covers 10 bases. The CDR3 totals 19 residues. CDR1 is SNHLY and CDR2 is FYNNEI in the germline V gene. Unmatched junction bases numbered 17, after V lost 0 bases and J lost 9 bases. The CDR3 here is CASSEALQGRGTGVAEQFF. The DNA of the CDR3 is TGTGCCAGCAGTGAAGCGCTTCAGGGTCGGGGGACAGGGGTGGCTGAGCAGTTCTTC.

The chain uses TRBV19 and TRBJ2-3, with 13 bases aligning to TRBD2. V was clipped by 3 bases and J by 10 bases; unmatched bases: 7. There are 15 residues in the CDR3. The germline CDR1 and CDR2 sequences are LNHDA and SQIVND (reference sequence). The CDR3: CASSMLGLAGDPQYF. CDR3 bases: TGTGCCAGTAGTATGCTTGGACTAGCGGGGGACCCGCAGTATTTT.

V gene TRBV19 combines with J gene TRBJ2-1; TRBD2 agrees at 12 bases. J lost 7 bases, V lost 2 bases, and 0 bases had no gene match. In germline, CDR1 is LNHDA, CDR2 SQIVND (reference sequence). There are 14 residues in the CDR3. In nucleotides, the CDR3 is TGTGCCAGTAGTATAACTAGCGGGGGGAATGAGCAGTTCTTC. Its protein is CASSITSGGNEQFF. The whole variable domain, filled in from reference TRBV19 and TRBJ2-1, reads DGGITQSPKYLFRKEGQNVTLSCEQNLNHDAMYWYRQDPGQGLRLIYYSQIVNDFQKGDIAEGYSVSREKKESFPLTVTSAQKNPTAFYLCASSITSGGNEQFFGPGTRLTVL.

The chain uses TRBV9 and TRBJ2-2, with TRBD2 as a possible D gene (6 bases). V dropped 4 bases and J dropped 9 bases, with 22 bases sitting between them. The CDR3 is 16 residues long. CDR1 and CDR2 (germline): SGDLS, YYNGEE. The CDR3 region is CASSSGGSGVGRELFF. The DNA of the CDR3 is TGTGCCAGCAGCTCAGGAGGGTCCGGGGTTGGCAGGGAGCTGTTTTTT.

The CDR3 DNA reads as TGTGCCAGCAGTTTATTAGGGGAAACCGGGGAGCTGTTTTTT. This translates into CASSLLGETGELFF. The chain couples TRBV28 to TRBJ2-2, with a weak D call TRBD1 (5 bases). The CDR3 runs to 14 residues. Germline V gene data show CDR1 as MDHEN and CDR2 as SYDVKM. Trimming left V 1 base short and J 5 bases short, with 8 bases between. The variable domain in full, completed from reference TRBV28 and TRBJ2-2, reads DVKVTQSSRYLVKRTGEKVFLECVQDMDHENMFWYRQDPGLGLRLIYFSYDVKMKEKGDIPEGYSVSREKKERFSLILESASTNQTSMYLCASSLLGETGELFFGEGSRLTVL.

The rearrangement uses TRBV7-9 and TRBJ2-4, with D perhaps TRBD1 or TRBD2 (6 bases each). The V gene's germline CDR1 is SEHNR and CDR2 FQNEAQ (reference sequence). Trimming cost V 5 bases and J 1 base, with 18 bases left between them. The length of the CDR3 is 17 residues. The CDR3 DNA is TGTGCCAGCAGCCAACCGGGGGCAGGGCCTGCCAAAAACATTCAGTACTTC. This gives the protein CASSQPGAGPAKNIQYF.

The chain employs TRBV11-2 and TRBJ2-7; 9 nucleotides match TRBD1. The CDR3 is 15 amino acids. V lost 6 bases, J lost 3 bases, and 9 bases stayed unmatched. CDR1 is SGHAT, CDR2 FQNNGV, per germline. The CDR3: CASRARDRAFYEQYF. DNA for the CDR3: TGTGCCAGCAGAGCCCGGGACAGGGCCTTCTACGAGCAGTACTTC.

The chain is built from TRBV5-6 and TRBJ2-7; 7 positions match TRBD2. The V and J ends lost 6 bases and 6 bases, in that order; junction bases with no gene match: 15. The germline CDR1 and CDR2 sequences are SGHDT and YYEEEE. The CDR3 loop spans 15 amino acids. The CDR3 nucleotides read TGTGCCAGCACCATCGGGGGAGGGCCCCGGGGCGAGCAGTACTTC. It is translated as CASTIGGGPRGEQYF.

The rearrangement uses TRBV28 and TRBJ1-5, with TRBD1 as a possible D gene (6 bases). Looked up from germline, CDR1 is MDHEN and CDR2 is SYDVKM. Trimming pared 5 bases from V and 6 bases from J, leaving 11 bases between. The CDR3 has 13 amino acids. CDR3 in amino acids: CASSGGLRQPQHF. The CDR3 DNA reads as TGTGCCAGCAGTGGGGGCTTGCGTCAGCCCCAGCATTTT.

This sequence joins TRBV6-1 and TRBJ1-5; 7 bases line up with TRBD1. The germline CDR1 and CDR2 sequences are MNHNS and SASEGT. Trimming removed 7 bases from V and 0 bases from J; junction bases left unmatched: 6. The CDR3 is 15 residues long. The CDR3 nucleotides are TGTGCCAGCAAAGGGGACAGCTATAGCAATCAGCCCCAGCATTTT. This codes for CASKGDSYSNQPQHF.

This sequence joins TRBV10-3 and TRBJ2-1; TRBD1 aligns across 10 bases. The germline V gene encodes CDR1 ENHRY and CDR2 SYGVKD. V shed 0 bases and J 8 bases; nucleotides not matched to a gene: 7. The CDR3 runs to 16 residues. The DNA for the CDR3 is TGTGCCATCAGTGAGTCAGGGACAGGGGCTGGGGATGAGCAGTTCTTC. It encodes CAISESGTGAGDEQFF.

This rearrangement joins TRBV29-1 to TRBJ2-1; TRBD2 is a possible D gene (7 bases). V was cut by 6 bases and J by 0 bases, with 18 bases left in between. CDR1 is SQVTM and CDR2 is ANQGSEA in the germline V gene. The CDR3 loop spans 16 amino acids. The CDR3 sequence: CSVRGGGPHSYNEQFF. The CDR3 region has the DNA TGCAGCGTCCGAGGGGGGGGACCCCACTCCTACAATGAGCAGTTCTTC.

This chain joins TRBV2 and TRBJ2-7, with a possible D match to TRBD2 (5 bases). CDR1 is SNHLY and CDR2 is FYNNEI in the germline V gene. Trimming pared 8 bases from V and 6 bases from J, leaving 14 bases between. This CDR3 is built from 12 residues. The DNA of the CDR3 is TGTGCCAGCCTTCGGGATTTGGGCGAGCAGTACTTC. Translated: CASLRDLGEQYF.

The CDR3 region is CSVRWTDYNEQFF. The CDR3 DNA sequence: TGCAGCGTACGGTGGACGGACTACAATGAGCAGTTCTTC. V is TRBV29-1 and J is TRBJ2-1; D gene uncertain. Germline V gene sequence: CDR1 SQVTM, CDR2 ANQGSEA. The CDR3 is 13 amino acids. V was pared by 6 bases and J by 3 bases, with 12 bases between.

V and J are TRBV7-9 and TRBJ2-1; the D is unclear. With 5 bases removed from V and 10 bases from J, the gap between germline ends came to 12 bases. Germline CDR1 reads SEHNR; CDR2 reads FQNEAQ (reference sequence). The CDR3 sequence is 12 residues long. As DNA, the CDR3 is TGTGCCAGCAGCGGAAGGAGCATCGAGCAGTTCTTC. Translation: CASSGRSIEQFF.

This clone was recorded once. The sample has other DNA sequences that encode this CDR3 too. The chain carries TRBV27 and TRBJ2-1; D not resolved. Germline V gives CDR1 MNHEY, CDR2 SMNVEV (reference sequence). The CDR3 length is 12 residues. Trimming left V 4 bases short and J 7 bases short, with 8 bases between. This CDR3 is CASSSSGNEQFF. In DNA form, the CDR3 reads TGTGCCAGCAGTTCGTCGGGTAATGAGCAGTTCTTC.